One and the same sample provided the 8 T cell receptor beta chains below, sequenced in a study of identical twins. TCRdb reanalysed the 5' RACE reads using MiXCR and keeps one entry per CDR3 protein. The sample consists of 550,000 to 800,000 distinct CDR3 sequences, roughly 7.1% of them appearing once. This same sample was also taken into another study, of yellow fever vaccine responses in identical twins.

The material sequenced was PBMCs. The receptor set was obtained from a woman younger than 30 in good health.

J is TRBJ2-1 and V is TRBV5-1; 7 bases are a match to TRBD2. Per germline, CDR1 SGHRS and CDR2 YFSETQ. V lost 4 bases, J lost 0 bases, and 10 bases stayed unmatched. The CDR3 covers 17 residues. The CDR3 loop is CASSPELAKNSYNEQFF. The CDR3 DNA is TGCGCCAGCAGCCCTGAACTAGCGAAAAACTCCTACAATGAGCAGTTCTTC.

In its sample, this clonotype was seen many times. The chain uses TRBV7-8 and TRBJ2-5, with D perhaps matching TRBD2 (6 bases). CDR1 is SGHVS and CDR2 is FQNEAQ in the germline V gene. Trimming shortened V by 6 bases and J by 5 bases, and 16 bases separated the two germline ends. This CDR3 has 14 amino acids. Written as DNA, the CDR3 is TGTGCCAGCAGTCACTCTACAGGAGGGGAGACCCAGTACTTC. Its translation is CASSHSTGGETQYF.

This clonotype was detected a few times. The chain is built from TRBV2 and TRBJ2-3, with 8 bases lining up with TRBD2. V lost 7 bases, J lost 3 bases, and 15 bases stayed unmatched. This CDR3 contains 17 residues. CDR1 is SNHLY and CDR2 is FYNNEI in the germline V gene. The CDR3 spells CASNPGLGGRRTDTQYF. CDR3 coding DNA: TGTGCCAGCAACCCGGGTTTAGGCGGGAGGAGGACAGATACGCAGTATTTT.

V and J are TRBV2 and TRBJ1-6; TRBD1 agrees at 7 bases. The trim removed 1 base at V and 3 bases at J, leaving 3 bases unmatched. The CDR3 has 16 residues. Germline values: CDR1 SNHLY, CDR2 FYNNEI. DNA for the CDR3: TGTGCCAGCAGTGAAGAGGGGGCCCGCTATAATTCACCCCTCCACTTT. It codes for CASSEEGARYNSPLHF. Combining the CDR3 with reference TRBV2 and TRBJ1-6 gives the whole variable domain EPEVTQTPSHQVTQMGQEVILRCVPISNHLYFYWYRQILGQKVEFLVSFYNNEISEKSEIFDDQFSVERPDGSNFTLKIRSTKLEDSAMYFCASSEEGARYNSPLHFGNGTRLTVT.

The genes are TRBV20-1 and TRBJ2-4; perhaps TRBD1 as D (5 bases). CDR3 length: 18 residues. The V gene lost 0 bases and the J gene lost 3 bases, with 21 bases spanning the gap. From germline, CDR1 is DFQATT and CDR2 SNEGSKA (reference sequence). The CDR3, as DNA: TGCAGTGCTAGAGAATTGTTTGGGGCTAGTACTAACAAAAACATTCAGTACTTC. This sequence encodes CSARELFGASTNKNIQYF.

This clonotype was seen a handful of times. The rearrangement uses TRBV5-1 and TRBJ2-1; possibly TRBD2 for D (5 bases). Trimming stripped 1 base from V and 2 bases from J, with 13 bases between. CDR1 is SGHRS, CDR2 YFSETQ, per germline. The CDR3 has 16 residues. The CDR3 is CASSLSGSFPYNEQFF. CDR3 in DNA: TGCGCCAGCAGCTTGAGTGGGAGCTTCCCCTACAATGAGCAGTTCTTC. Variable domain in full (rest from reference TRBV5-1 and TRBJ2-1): KAGVTQTPRYLIKTRGQQVTLSCSPISGHRSVSWYQQTPGQGLQFLFEYFSETQRNKGNFPGRFSGRQFSNSRSEMNVSTLELGDSALYLCASSLSGSFPYNEQFFGPGTRLTVL.

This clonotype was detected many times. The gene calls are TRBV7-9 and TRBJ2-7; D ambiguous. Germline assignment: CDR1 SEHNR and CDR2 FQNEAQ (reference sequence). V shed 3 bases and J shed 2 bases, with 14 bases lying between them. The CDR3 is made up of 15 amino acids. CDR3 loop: CASSFDGHKAYEQYF. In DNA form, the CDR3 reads TGTGCCAGCAGCTTTGATGGCCACAAGGCCTACGAGCAGTACTTC. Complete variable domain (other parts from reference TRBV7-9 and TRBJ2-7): DTGVSQNPRHKITKRGQNVTFRCDPISEHNRLYWYRQTLGQGPEFLTYFQNEAQLEKSRLLSDRFSAERPKGSFSTLEIQRTEQGDSAMYLCASSFDGHKAYEQYFGPGTRLTVT.

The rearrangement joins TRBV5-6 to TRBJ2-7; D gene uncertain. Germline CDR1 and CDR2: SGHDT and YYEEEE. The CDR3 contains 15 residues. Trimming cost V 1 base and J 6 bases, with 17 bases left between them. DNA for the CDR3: TGTGCCAGCAGCTTGAAGATGAGTGGGGAAGGCGAGCAGTACGTC. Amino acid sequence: CASSLKMSGEGEQYV.